This T cell receptor beta chain was captured in a study of T cell repertoires in ileal Crohn's disease. Clones were sequenced by immunoSEQ multiplex PCR, and TCRdb holds only the in-frame ones, with some missing. The data show under 2,500 clones, with approximately 70% seen just once and roughly 14% held by the top ten. This CDR3 contains 14 residues. The V end lost 2 bases, the J end lost 2 bases, and 9 bases lay between the germline ends. Per germline, CDR1 MNHEY and CDR2 SVGAGI. The sequencing sample was made of ileal tissue. The origin of this receptor is an adult with Crohn's disease. The rearrangement links TRBV6-5 to TRBJ1-1, with D tentatively TRBD1 (5 bases). CDR3 amino acids: CASSYGGGNTEAFF. The CDR3 DNA sequence: TGTGCCAGCAGTTACGGGGGAGGAAACACTGAAGCTTTCTTT.